These 30 T cell receptor beta chains were sequenced from one sample in a study of shared clonotypes between healthy human individuals (dated by TCRdb to 2020 to 2022). Receptors were amplified or captured by the immunoSEQ multiplex PCR assay. In TCRdb, the immuneACCESS table is reduced to in-frame sequences with V and J assigned. These tables do not hold every clone; where another copy was compared, an unresolved V gene accounts for under half, and the others remain unexplained. A total of over 2 million clones appear in this sample, about 95% of them only once. In total, the top ten clones hold 0.1% to 0.15% of the sample. Material for sequencing was naive CD4+ T cells sorted from blood. The intended sense of this specimen's cell subset or site label: CD45RA+ positively selected. Receptor source: a man aged 18 to 35 in good health.

This chain joins TRBV2 and TRBJ1-2; D remains ambiguous. V lost 8 bases, J lost 7 bases, and 20 bases lay in between. The CDR3 loop spans 14 amino acids. From germline, CDR1 is SNHLY and CDR2 FYNNEI. The CDR3 sequence: CASFVEASTGGYTF. DNA for the CDR3: TGTGCCAGCTTCGTCGAGGCGTCGACGGGTGGCTACACCTTC.

The chain combines TRBV10-2 with TRBJ2-1, with 8 nucleotides matching TRBD2. The CDR3 has 13 residues. The V and J ends lost 7 bases and 4 bases, in that order; junction bases with no gene match: 3. Germline CDR1 and CDR2: WSHSY and SAAADI. CDR3 DNA: TGCGCCAGCAAGCGGGAGCCATACAATGAGCAGTTCTTC. This sequence encodes CASKREPYNEQFF.

The rearrangement joins TRBV19 to TRBJ1-1; no reliable D call. CDR1 and CDR2 from the germline V gene are LNHDA and SQIVND (reference sequence). There are 14 residues in the CDR3. V lost 3 bases and J lost 4, with 12 bases in between. The DNA of the CDR3 is TGTGCCAGTAGTATCCCCTACGGACTCACTGAAGCTTTCTTT. Translated: CASSIPYGLTEAFF.

The chain links TRBV12-5 to TRBJ1-5; 7 nucleotides align to TRBD1. There are 15 residues in the CDR3. The V gene end was trimmed by 6 bases and the J gene end by 1 base; junction bases not matched to a gene: 6. Germline V CDR1 and CDR2: LGHNT, FRNRAP. CDR3 protein: CASGLTGLSNQPQHF. The CDR3 bases are TGTGCTAGTGGCTTGACAGGGCTCAGCAATCAGCCCCAGCATTTT.

The rearrangement links TRBV5-1 to TRBJ2-1; 9 nucleotides match TRBD2. Germline V gives CDR1 SGHRS, CDR2 YFSETQ. The CDR3 extends over 15 amino acids. The V segment lost 4 bases and the J segment 4 bases; nucleotides outside the gene matches: 6. DNA of the CDR3: TGCGCCAGCAGCCGGGTGGGACTAGCTTACAATGAGCAGTTCTTC. It yields the protein CASSRVGLAYNEQFF.

V usage is TRBV9 and J usage is TRBJ1-4; maybe TRBD1 (5 bases). This CDR3 is 14 amino acids long. Trimming removed 7 bases at V and 6 bases at J, with 16 bases between. Germline CDR1 SGDLS, CDR2 YYNGEE. The CDR3: CASGGEGKDEKLFF. The CDR3 coding sequence is TGTGCCAGCGGAGGGGAGGGTAAGGATGAAAAACTGTTTTTT.

On this clone itself: The junction does not match germline at one end; this may be a read error. The chain couples TRBV7-8 to TRBJ2-1; 12 bases map to TRBD1. Germline CDR1 SGHVS, CDR2 FQNEAQ. There are 15 residues in the CDR3. CDR3 nucleotides: TGTGCCAGCAGCATAGCGGGACAGGGGGCGAATGAGCAGTTCTTC. Its translation is CASSIAGQGANEQFF.

This clone was detected only once. This sequence joins TRBV11-2 and TRBJ2-7; the match to TRBD2 covers 11 bases. Trimming took 0 bases from V and 4 from J; bases not matched to a gene: 8. The CDR3 contains 17 residues. Germline CDR1 is SGHAT and CDR2 is FQNNGV. CDR3 region: CASSLDSGGASFYEQYF. The CDR3 DNA follows: TGTGCCAGCAGCTTAGATAGCGGGGGGGCCAGCTTTTACGAGCAGTACTTC.

The V gene is TRBV10-3, the J gene TRBJ1-1; D is undetermined. Deletions cut 2 bases from V and 0 bases from J, with 7 bases between. The CDR3 extends over 14 amino acids. Germline-derived CDR1 and CDR2 are ENHRY and SYGVKD. CDR3: CAISEDAMNTEAFF. As DNA, the CDR3 is TGTGCCATCAGTGAGGACGCCATGAACACTGAAGCTTTCTTT.

This clone was detected only once. V and J are TRBV10-3 and TRBJ1-2, with D perhaps TRBD1 (6 bases). CDR1 and CDR2 from the germline V gene are ENHRY and SYGVKD. Trimming pared 0 bases from V and 6 bases from J, leaving 8 bases between. The CDR3 spans 13 residues. The DNA for the CDR3 is TGTGCCATCAGTGAGTCAAGGGGGGATGGCTACACCTTC. It yields the protein CAISESRGDGYTF.

The rearrangement links TRBV4-2 to TRBJ2-2, with TRBD1 as a possible D gene (7 bases). V was cut by 0 bases and J by 4 bases, with 18 bases left in between. CDR3 length equals 18 residues. The V gene's germline CDR1 is LGHNA and CDR2 YNFKEQ. The CDR3 nucleotides read TGTGCCAGCAGCCAAGACGGGCGGGGACAGATGGGCACCGGGGAGCTGTTTTTT. It codes for CASSQDGRGQMGTGELFF.

V gene TRBV6-5 combines with J gene TRBJ1-5, with D possibly being TRBD1 (6 bases). Between the trimmed V and J ends, which lost 8 bases and 0 bases, there was a span of 14 bases. This CDR3 region has 15 residues. From germline, CDR1 is MNHEY and CDR2 SVGAGI. CDR3 protein: CASRGGGNSNQPQHF. CDR3 sequence (DNA): TGTGCCAGCCGGGGGGGCGGGAATAGCAATCAGCCCCAGCATTTT.

This chain uses TRBV2 with TRBJ1-3; no clear D gene. V gave up 3 bases and J gave up 2 bases, with 8 bases separating them. The germline V gene encodes CDR1 SNHLY and CDR2 FYNNEI. This CDR3 contains 14 residues. This CDR3 is CASSELGTGNTIYF. DNA of the CDR3: TGTGCCAGCAGTGAGTTAGGGACTGGAAACACCATATATTTT.

V usage is TRBV14 and J usage is TRBJ2-7; D uncertain. Trimming cost V 5 bases and J 3 bases, with 11 bases left between them. Germline V gene lookup returns CDR1 SGHDN and CDR2 FVKESK. The CDR3 spans 13 residues. CDR3: CASSARVLYEQYF. CDR3 nucleotide sequence: TGTGCCAGCAGCGCCCGGGTTCTCTACGAGCAGTACTTC. Based on the CDR3 plus reference TRBV14 and TRBJ2-7, the full variable domain is EAGVTQFPSHSVIEKGQTVTLRCDPISGHDNLYWYRRVMGKEIKFLLHFVKESKQDESGMPNNRFLAERTGGTYSTLKVQPAELEDSGVYFCASSARVLYEQYFGPGTRLTVT.

The chain employs TRBV18 and TRBJ2-7; D might be TRBD1 (6 bases). Between the trimmed V and J ends, which lost 4 bases and 4 bases, there was a span of 11 bases. The germline gives CDR1 KGHSH, CDR2 LQKENI. The CDR3 is made up of 13 amino acids. The chain's CDR3 is CASSRDIEYEQYF. The CDR3 region has the DNA TGTGCCAGCTCACGGGACATCGAGTACGAGCAGTACTTC.

The CDR3 reads CASSLQGSLNTEAFF. The CDR3 DNA follows: TGTGCCAGCAGCCTACAGGGAAGCTTGAACACTGAAGCTTTCTTT. The chain couples TRBV7-2 to TRBJ1-1; maybe TRBD1 (6 bases). V dropped 5 bases and J dropped 0 bases, with 13 bases sitting between them. Germline V lookup: CDR1 SGHTA, CDR2 FQGNSA. CDR3 length: 15 amino acids.

The V call is TRBV28, the J call TRBJ1-3, with D hard to call. The CDR3 extends over 18 amino acids. Germline V gene lookup returns CDR1 MDHEN and CDR2 SYDVKM. V lost 2 bases and J 0 bases, leaving 17 bases between the germline ends. The CDR3 protein is CASSLEDGTILSGNTIYF. The CDR3 nucleotides are TGTGCCAGCAGTTTAGAGGACGGAACTATTCTCTCTGGAAACACCATATATTTT.

The chain carries TRBV6-5 and TRBJ2-7; the D gene is possibly TRBD2 (7 bases). V was cut by 2 bases and J by 4 bases, with 12 bases left in between. This CDR3 region has 14 residues. Germline CDR1 is MNHEY and CDR2 is SVGAGI. The CDR3 reads CASSYGEGVYEQYF. CDR3 coding DNA: TGTGCCAGCAGTTACGGGGAGGGGGTGTACGAGCAGTACTTC.

J is TRBJ2-1 and V is TRBV7-8; 14 nucleotides agree with TRBD2. The germline CDR1 and CDR2 sequences are SGHVS and FQNEAQ. The junction had 7 bases not matched to a gene; V was cut back by 4 bases and J by 8 bases. The CDR3 contains 16 residues. Written as DNA, the CDR3 is TGTGCCAGCAGCTCACTGACTAGCGGGAGGGGCGATGAGCAGTTCTTC. Translating gives CASSSLTSGRGDEQFF.

The gene calls are TRBV7-2 and TRBJ2-7, with D possibly being TRBD1 (5 bases). Per the germline V gene, CDR1 is SGHTA and CDR2 is FQGNSA. The CDR3 has 12 residues. The V and J ends lost 6 bases and 1 base respectively, with 7 bases between them. In nucleotides, the CDR3 is TGTGCCAGCAGAAGGGGTTCCTACGAGCAGTACTTC. It is translated as CASRRGSYEQYF.

The chain is built from TRBV2 and TRBJ1-1; D is uncertain. Germline loops: CDR1 SNHLY, CDR2 FYNNEI. V was trimmed by 2 bases and J by 2 bases, leaving 6 bases between them. This CDR3 is built from 13 residues. CDR3 protein: CASSEPANTEAFF. In DNA form, the CDR3 reads TGTGCCAGCAGTGAACCCGCTAACACTGAAGCTTTCTTT.

To note about this clone: The same CDR3 can be traced to other DNA sequences in this sample. V gene TRBV7-9 combines with J gene TRBJ1-1; 8 positions agree with TRBD1. CDR1 and CDR2 from the germline V gene are SEHNR and FQNEAQ (reference sequence). V trimming: 4 bases; J trimming: 2 bases; junction bases outside the gene matches: 3. The CDR3 contains 14 residues. CDR3 amino acids: CASSSGQGNTEAFF. The DNA of the CDR3 is TGTGCCAGCAGCTCCGGACAGGGCAACACTGAAGCTTTCTTT.

This chain joins TRBV9 and TRBJ1-1, with D unclear. In germline, CDR1 is SGDLS, CDR2 YYNGEE. The CDR3 contains 14 residues. V was shortened by 0 bases and J by 4 bases, with 10 bases between the two germline ends. The CDR3 sequence: CASSVVGISTEAFF. CDR3 sequence (DNA): TGTGCCAGCAGCGTAGTCGGCATTAGCACTGAAGCTTTCTTT.

This chain joins TRBV29-1 and TRBJ2-7, with D perhaps matching TRBD2 (5 bases). This CDR3 region has 13 residues. Germline V gene data show CDR1 as SQVTM and CDR2 as ANQGSEA. The V gene lost 7 bases and the J gene lost 5 bases, with 18 bases spanning the gap. CDR3 DNA: TGCAGCGCCTACGCCGGGGTCTTCAACGAGCAGTACTTC. Translating it yields CSAYAGVFNEQYF.

V is TRBV7-9 and J is TRBJ1-2, with D perhaps TRBD1 (5 bases). Trimming pared 5 bases from V and 4 bases from J, leaving 23 bases between. CDR1 and CDR2 (germline): SEHNR, FQNEAQ (reference sequence). This CDR3 has 17 amino acids. This CDR3 is CASSPPRLKGNGYGYTF. For the CDR3, the DNA is TGTGCCAGCAGCCCACCCCGACTGAAGGGGAATGGCTATGGCTACACCTTC.

The chain joins TRBV28 to TRBJ2-3, with 12 bases identical to TRBD2. After removal of 6 bases from V and 1 base from J, the junction contained 5 bases not matched to a gene. The CDR3 consists of 16 residues. Germline CDR1 and CDR2: MDHEN and SYDVKM. The CDR3 sequence is CASRGTSGSRTDTQYF. CDR3 nucleotide sequence: TGTGCCAGCAGGGGGACTAGCGGGTCACGCACAGATACGCAGTATTTT.

The rearrangement links TRBV5-4 to TRBJ1-1, with D maybe TRBD1 (6 bases). The CDR3 totals 15 residues. In germline, CDR1 is SGHNT, CDR2 YYREEE (reference sequence). Trimming pared 2 bases from V and 1 base from J, leaving 12 bases between. As DNA, the CDR3 is TGTGCCAGCAGCTTAGGACAGACCTGGAACACTGAAGCTTTCTTT. It translates to CASSLGQTWNTEAFF.

The chain joins TRBV5-1 to TRBJ1-1; no definite D call. The germline V gene has CDR1 SGHRS and CDR2 YFSETQ. The germline V and J ends were trimmed by 0 bases and 3 bases, with 6 bases remaining between them. This CDR3 contains 13 residues. CDR3 coding DNA: TGCGCCAGCAGCTTGGCCGCATACACTGAAGCTTTCTTT. Protein: CASSLAAYTEAFF. Together with reference TRBV5-1 and TRBJ1-1, the CDR3 gives the full variable domain: KAGVTQTPRYLIKTRGQQVTLSCSPISGHRSVSWYQQTPGQGLQFLFEYFSETQRNKGNFPGRFSGRQFSNSRSEMNVSTLELGDSALYLCASSLAAYTEAFFGQGTRLTVV.

V usage is TRBV10-3 and J usage is TRBJ2-7; possibly TRBD2 for D (6 bases). V shed 3 bases and J shed 2 bases, with 14 bases lying between them. The germline V gene encodes CDR1 ENHRY and CDR2 SYGVKD. CDR3 length equals 15 residues. Here the CDR3 DNA reads TGTGCCATCAGTGACGGGACTTTTAATACCTACGAGCAGTACTTC. Translation gives CAISDGTFNTYEQYF.

The V gene is TRBV18, the J gene TRBJ2-3; 7 bases fit TRBD2. Per the germline V gene, CDR1 is KGHSH and CDR2 is LQKENI. The ends lost 3 bases at V and 0 bases at J; junction bases unmatched: 3. This CDR3 contains 15 residues. CDR3 nucleotide sequence: TGTGCCAGCTCACCTAAGCGGGGCAGCACAGATACGCAGTATTTT. Translating gives CASSPKRGSTDTQYF. The full variable domain, in which reference TRBV18 and TRBJ2-3 provide the parts outside the CDR3, is NAGVMQNPRHLVRRRGQEARLRCSPMKGHSHVYWYRQLPEEGLKFMVYLQKENIIDESGMPKERFSAEFPKEGPSILRIQQVVRGDSAAYFCASSPKRGSTDTQYFGPGTRLTVL.